This T cell receptor (beta chain) is drawn from a study of blood T cells in healthy people across ages. About this clonotype: The target antigen is unknown.

Staff drew ten milliliters of peripheral blood from each donor. Through a sample-barcoded 5' primer and a J-beta primer mix, a second PCR was run for roughly 7 to 12 cycles. Carrying 12 random nucleotides, a template-switch adaptor labeled each individual cDNA molecule. TCRdb re-called the 5' RACE reads through MiXCR, storing one row per CDR3 protein. The repertoire consists of 1,500,000 or so distinct CDR3 sequences, with around 59% occurring once and the leading ten covering roughly 6.3%. Trimming removed 3 bases at V and 5 bases at J, with 10 bases between. This CDR3 comprises 12 residues. Per the germline V gene, CDR1 is SQVTM and CDR2 is ANQGSEA. Study outcomes and limitations: Measured against age, TCR beta diversity per million T cells decreased in a roughly linear manner. The study could not conclusively compare naive and antigen-experienced cells, given its unsorted PBMCs.

Sequenced: blood. This receptor was obtained from a man in his late teens or twenties in good health. The rearrangement uses TRBV29-1 and TRBJ1-1; D remains ambiguous. CDR3 in amino acids: CSVEGYSTEAFF. The CDR3 nucleotides read TGCAGCGTTGAGGGGTATTCTACTGAAGCTTTCTTT.